This entry is about one T cell receptor (beta chain). Its antigen is unknown. No base quality information exists; no much larger clone differs at one position. Amplification of TCR beta CDR3 regions was carried out from RNA transcripts. A first-round RT-PCR of the TCR CDR3 used the HTBI primer set with the Qiagen OneStep RT-PCR kit. Libraries were constructed in a second round of multiplex PCR, after which size selection and purification were carried out. The libraries were sequenced on an Illumina HiSeq2000 using paired-end 100 bp reads. The original pipeline was this. SOAPnuke was used to process the raw data, removing reads that contained adapters or uncalled bases, had a mean Phred below 15, or lacked an exact match to the constant primer or identifier. COPE v1.2.5 was used to merge high-quality paired reads, and clonotypes were defined as unique nucleotide sequences. MiTCR v1.1 was used to align clonotypes to the IMGT TRBV, TRBD and TRBJ reference segments. The analysis was restricted to V-J combinations with a frequency above 0.0001, which together covered roughly 99% of the repertoires. A TCS score was defined as the ratio between F50 (clonal expansion) and ExV (chaos), using BLOSUM62-based TCRdist between CDR3 peptides within each V-J. Welch's t-statistics and random forest reduced around 550 V-J features to roughly 13, which were used in a naive Bayes classifier (R e1071). Starting from the raw public reads, TCRdb applied fastp trimming at Q25, assembled clones with MiXCR and retained in-frame beta chains. Records with the same CDR3 protein are collapsed into one entry carrying the most frequent genes and DNA. The V and J calls follow TCRdb's processing rather than the paper's. The sample includes 500,000 to 650,000 distinct CDR3 sequences, with 15% to 20% observed a single time. The biggest ten clones account for roughly 50% of the sample.

As encoded in the germline V gene, CDR1 is SGDLS while CDR2 is YYNGEE. Including the terminal cysteine and phenylalanine, the CDR3 comprises 13 residues. Only CDR3 DNA remains: 39 bases, in frame from the first base. Trimming costs V 3 bases and J 9 bases, and their ends lie 13 bases apart. Moderately to severely active disease, a Clinical Activity Score of at least 3, a NOSPECS grade of at least 4, and a duration under 3 months were present in ophthalmopathy patients. Patients with uncontrolled infections, other autoimmune diseases, pregnancy or lactation were excluded. Clinical symptoms, serum thyroxine and TRAb, thyroid ultrasound, and orbital computed tomography formed the basis for the diagnoses. Ficoll-Paque density gradient centrifugation was used to isolate PBMCs from about 9 ml of fresh peripheral blood. Total RNA was extracted using Trizol reagent, and RNA quality was assessed on an Agilent 2100 Bioanalyzer.

The record originates from a study of T cells in Graves' hyperthyroidism and ophthalmopathy (dated by TCRdb to between 2018 and 2021). In the study overall: Peripheral blood samples were taken at initial diagnosis, before any treatment was given. To identify distinguishing TCR V-J signatures, a discovery cohort of some 99 patients was used, comprising 40 to 45 with Graves' ophthalmopathy and about 59 with stable Graves' hyperthyroidism. Prospective prediction of ophthalmopathy was tested in an independent validation cohort consisting of 18 hyperthyroidism patients and over 15 patients who later progressed to ophthalmopathy. The 75 to 100 discovery patients were divided at random into training and test sets in a 7:3 ratio. The study also compared thyroid tissue and blood T-cell repertoires from more than 5 Graves' hyperthyroidism patients. Following sampling, methimazole starting at 30 mg daily was given to hyperthyroidism patients, and high-dose intravenous methylprednisolone was given to ophthalmopathy patients. The paper reports TCR Vbeta CDR3 sequencing of 135 peripheral blood samples: around 45 ophthalmopathy, over 70 hyperthyroidism and approximately 17 progressor patients. On the study overall, not on this receptor specifically: In validation, the model predicted progression to ophthalmopathy a median of about 6.5 months before onset, with about 71% sensitivity and roughly 79% specificity. Most expanded thyroid clonotypes (frequency above 0.001) were also found in blood, which suggests that blood repertoires may mirror thyroid immune responses. A 13 V-J signature model separated ophthalmopathy from stable hyperthyroidism, with just over 85% sensitivity and 81.08% specificity in cross-validation and 80%/75% in testing. No statistical method was used to set the sample size in advance, and investigators knew the group allocation.

The sample consisted of blood. Recombination connected TRBV9 to TRBJ2-1, with the D segment identity uncertain. The TCR sequence derives from a man in his forties or fifties with Graves' ophthalmopathy. The CDR3 amino acid sequence is: CASSEAPKGEQFF. The base sequence is TGTGCCAGCAGCGAGGCCCCAAAGGGTGAGCAGTTCTTC. The full variable domain, completed from the reference TRBV9 and TRBJ2-1 proteins outside the CDR3, reads DSGVTQTPKHLITATGQRVTLRCSPRSGDLSVYWYQQSLDQGLQFLIQYYNGEERAKGNILERFSAQQFPDLHSELNLSSLELGDSALYFCASSEAPKGEQFFGPGTRLTVL.